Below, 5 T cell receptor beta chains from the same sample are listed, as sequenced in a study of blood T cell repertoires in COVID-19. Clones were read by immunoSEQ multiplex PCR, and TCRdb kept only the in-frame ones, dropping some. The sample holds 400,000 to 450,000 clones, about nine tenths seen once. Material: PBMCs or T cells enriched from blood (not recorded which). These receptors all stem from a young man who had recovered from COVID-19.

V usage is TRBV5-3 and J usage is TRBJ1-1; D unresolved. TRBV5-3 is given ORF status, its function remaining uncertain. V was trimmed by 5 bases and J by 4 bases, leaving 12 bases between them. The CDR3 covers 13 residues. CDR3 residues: CARRPRRCTEAFF. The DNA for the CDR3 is TGTGCCAGAAGACCTCGCAGGTGCACTGAAGCTTTCTTT.

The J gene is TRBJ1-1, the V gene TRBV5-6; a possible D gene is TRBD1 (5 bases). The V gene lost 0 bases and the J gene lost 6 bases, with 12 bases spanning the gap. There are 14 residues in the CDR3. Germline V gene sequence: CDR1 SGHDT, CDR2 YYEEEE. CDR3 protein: CASSLATTVPEAFF. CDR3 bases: TGTGCCAGCAGCTTGGCTACGACAGTCCCTGAAGCTTTCTTT.

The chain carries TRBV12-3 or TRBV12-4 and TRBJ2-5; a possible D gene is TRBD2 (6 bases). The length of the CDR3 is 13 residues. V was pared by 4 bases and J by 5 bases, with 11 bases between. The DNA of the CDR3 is TGTGCCAGCAGTTACGGGGGACCCGAGACCCAGTACTTC. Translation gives CASSYGGPETQYF.

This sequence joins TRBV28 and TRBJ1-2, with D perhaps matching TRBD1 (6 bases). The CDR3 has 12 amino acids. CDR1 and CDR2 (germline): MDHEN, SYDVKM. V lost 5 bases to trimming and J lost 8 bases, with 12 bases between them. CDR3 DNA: TGTGCCAGCAGTCTTTGGACAGACGGCTACACCTTC. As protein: CASSLWTDGYTF.

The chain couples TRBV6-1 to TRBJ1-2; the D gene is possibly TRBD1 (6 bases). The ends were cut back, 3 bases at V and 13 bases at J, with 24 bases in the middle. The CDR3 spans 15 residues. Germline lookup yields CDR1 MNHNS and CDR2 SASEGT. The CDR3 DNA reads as TGTGCCAGCAGTGATTTAGGCGGGCAGGGGCCCCGTCCCACCTTC. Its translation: CASSDLGGQGPRPTF.